This TCR beta chain was sequenced during a study of human T cells and chemical hapten exposure. Study as a whole: Upper-back patch tests with 0.01% DPC were read at 6 days. Cases of alopecia areata, totalis or universalis occurred in a predominantly female patient group.

The sample holds a few counts of this clonotype. The antigen remains undetermined. TCRdb reprocessed the RACE reads with MiXCR, giving one entry per CDR3 protein. The sample contains tens of thousands of distinct CDR3 sequences, approximately 12% of which appear only once. Study-level results: TCRs at a frequency above 1 in 1000 stayed unchanged with DPC sensitization.

V lost 2 bases to trimming and J lost 8 bases, with 12 bases between them. The germline V gene has CDR1 DFQATT and CDR2 SNEGSKA (reference sequence). This CDR3 comprises 13 residues. As to time point: patch test 3, about 24 weeks after DPC sensitization. Treatment defined: therapeutic diphenylcyclopropenone sensitization with weekly scalp DPC. The specimen was whole blood, collected in connection with sensitization to the hapten diphenylcyclopropenone (DPC). The TCR sequence derives from a woman between 50 and 59 years old with alopecia areata. Some clones in this sample may be carry-over from other donors' samples. V usage is TRBV20-1 and J usage is TRBJ1-4, with D unresolved. CDR3 nucleotides: TGCAGTGCTAGAACCGACAACAGAGAAAAACTGTTTTTT. This translates into CSARTDNREKLFF.